The source of this T cell receptor (beta chain) is a study of siplizumab effects on memory and regulatory T cells (dated by TCRdb to the late 2010s). Concerning the study at large: The effect of the anti-CD2 antibody siplizumab on alloreactive T-cell subsets was examined in allogeneic mixed lymphocyte reactions constructed from human PBMCs.

Additional sequencing covered unstimulated subsets from three donor pairs, namely CD8+ effector memory, CD4+ naive, CD8+ TEMRA, CD4+ memory and CD8+ naive. Sorted unstimulated T cells, along with proliferating T cells recovered from mixed lymphocyte reactions, underwent TCRbeta CDR3 sequencing. Fresh whole blood from some ten HLA-typed healthy donors was used as the source from which PBMCs were isolated. Library preparation was by the immunoSEQ multiplex PCR assay. Some 100,000 TCR templates per sample were assayed by the deep sequencing platform. Genomic DNA extracted from sorted T cells was used for TCRbeta CDR3 sequencing. On the study's bioinformatics: The R programming language was used for clonal analysis of TCRbeta CDR3 data. Alloreactive CD4+ and CD8+ clones were identified by comparing unstimulated samples to CFSE-low samples taken after the reaction. Regulatory or non-regulatory origin of alloreactive CD4+ clones was assigned by matching sequences to the sorted unstimulated Treg and non-Treg repertoires. What TCRdb holds here is the immuneACCESS table cut down to in-frame rearrangements. Part of the clones is not present; checked against another copy, under half of the missing clones reflect an unresolved V gene, and the others are unexplained. V and J calls and clone size are those listed in that table; D and trimming were worked out from the DNA. This sample comprises around 45,000 clones, about 90% of them detected only once. The ten largest clonotypes hold around 0.3% of the sample.

V is pared back by 2 bases and J by 6 bases, with 17 bases lying between the germline termini. CDR3 length: 16 amino acids, cysteine to phenylalanine. Here the CDR3 DNA is all that survives: 48 bases in frame from base 1. From a lookup of the germline V gene (reference sequence), CDR1 and CDR2 are SEHNR and FQNEAQ. Regarding this clone: Its antigen specificity is not known. Base-call qualities are not available, and no considerably larger clone is one nucleotide away.

Broader findings and caveats from the paper: In reactions with siplizumab, an average of roughly 70% of mappable alloreactive CD4+ clones were Treg-derived, compared with approximately 29% in control reactions. Whether proliferating Tregs from siplizumab cultures actually had suppressive function was not functionally confirmed. Sequences below about 10^-5 frequency were poorly captured, so only a minor fraction of alloreactive clones could be mapped to unstimulated subsets. A naive or memory phenotype could not be assigned to roughly 75-95% of proliferating CD4+ or CD8+ clones. The cumulative frequency of alloreactive sequences that could be traced back to unstimulated CD4+ memory T cells was significantly reduced by siplizumab. Compared with memory T cells, unstimulated naive T cells appeared more diverse, and naive cells seemed to make a substantial contribution to the alloresponse.

This TCR came from a human donor in good health. Sequenced material: naive CD8+ T cells sorted from blood. The sample's cell subset or site, from its label and the paper: unstimulated naive T cells. The V and J segments used are TRBV7-9 and TRBJ2-1; no confident D gene assignment can be made. CDR3 sequence: CASSLLGLGLGNEQFF. The nucleotide sequence reads TGTGCCAGCAGCTTACTAGGTCTAGGCTTGGGCAATGAGCAGTTCTTC.